The clone carrying this TCR beta chain was seen just once. Measured with immunoSEQ multiplex PCR; TCRdb has only the in-frame clones, and not every one. This repertoire shows a few hundred thousand clones, 75% to 90% found once; its top ten account for roughly a tenth. The data were taken from a study of blood T cell repertoires in COVID-19. About the research overall: COVID-19 samples, acute and convalescent, were from the United States, Italy and Spain. Sample material is recorded as cDNA or gDNA derived from T cells, B-cell-depleted T cells, or PBMCs.

Germline CDR1 reads MDHEN; CDR2 reads SYDVKM. The CDR3 consists of 16 residues. J lost 0 bases, V lost 5 bases, and 7 bases had no gene match. The origin of this receptor is a woman in her thirties or forties who had recovered from COVID-19. Sequencing was performed on PBMCs or T cells enriched from blood (not recorded which). The V and J genes are TRBV28 and TRBJ2-1; 7 bases line up with TRBD2. CDR3 amino acids: CASSGGDASSYNEQFF. The DNA of the CDR3 is TGTGCCAGCAGTGGGGGGGACGCGAGCTCCTACAATGAGCAGTTCTTC.